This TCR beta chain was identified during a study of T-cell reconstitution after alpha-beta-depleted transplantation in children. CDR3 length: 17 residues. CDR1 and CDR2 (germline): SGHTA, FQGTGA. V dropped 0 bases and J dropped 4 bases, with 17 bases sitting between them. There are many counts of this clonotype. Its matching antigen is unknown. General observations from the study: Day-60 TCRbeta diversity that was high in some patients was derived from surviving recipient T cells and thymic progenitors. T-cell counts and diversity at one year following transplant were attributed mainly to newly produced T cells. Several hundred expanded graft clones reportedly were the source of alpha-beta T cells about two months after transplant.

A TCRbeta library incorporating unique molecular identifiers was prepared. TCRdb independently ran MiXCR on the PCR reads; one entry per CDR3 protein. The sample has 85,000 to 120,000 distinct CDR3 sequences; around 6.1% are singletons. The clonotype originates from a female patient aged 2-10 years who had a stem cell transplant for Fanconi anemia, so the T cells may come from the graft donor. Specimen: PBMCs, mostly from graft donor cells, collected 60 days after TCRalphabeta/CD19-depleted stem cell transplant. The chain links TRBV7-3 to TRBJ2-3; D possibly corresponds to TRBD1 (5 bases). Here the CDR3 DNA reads TGTGCCAGCAGCTTAACTGTACGAGCTTGGGGCGCAGATACGCAGTATTTT. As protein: CASSLTVRAWGADTQYF.